The present T cell receptor beta chain was sequenced within a study of T cells in Graves' hyperthyroidism and ophthalmopathy. RNA transcripts served as the template for amplifying TCR beta CDR3 regions. First-round RT-PCR targeting the TCR CDR3 was performed with the HTBI primer set. Using its own MiXCR run on the multiplex PCR reads, TCRdb lists one record per CDR3 protein. The sample records 360,000 or so distinct CDR3 sequences, 19% being singletons. This clonotype has at least ten counts. Antigen specificity is unknown. This CDR3 has 11 residues. V lost 7 bases and J lost 4; bases outside the gene matches: 2. CDR1 and CDR2 from the germline V gene are DFQATT and SNEGSKA (reference sequence). Overall study results and limits: Blood also carried most thyroid clonotypes expanded above 0.001.

Calling Graves' hyperthyroidism stable meant ophthalmopathy did not progress within 18 months. Each 10 ml fresh peripheral blood draw supplied the PBMCs. The sequenced sample was blood. The gene calls are TRBV20-1 and TRBJ1-2; the match to TRBD1 covers 8 bases. This receptor was identified in a woman aged 18-29 years with Graves' hyperthyroidism. The CDR3: CSGTGSYGYTF. In DNA, the CDR3 is TGCAGTGGGACAGGGAGCTATGGCTACACCTTC.